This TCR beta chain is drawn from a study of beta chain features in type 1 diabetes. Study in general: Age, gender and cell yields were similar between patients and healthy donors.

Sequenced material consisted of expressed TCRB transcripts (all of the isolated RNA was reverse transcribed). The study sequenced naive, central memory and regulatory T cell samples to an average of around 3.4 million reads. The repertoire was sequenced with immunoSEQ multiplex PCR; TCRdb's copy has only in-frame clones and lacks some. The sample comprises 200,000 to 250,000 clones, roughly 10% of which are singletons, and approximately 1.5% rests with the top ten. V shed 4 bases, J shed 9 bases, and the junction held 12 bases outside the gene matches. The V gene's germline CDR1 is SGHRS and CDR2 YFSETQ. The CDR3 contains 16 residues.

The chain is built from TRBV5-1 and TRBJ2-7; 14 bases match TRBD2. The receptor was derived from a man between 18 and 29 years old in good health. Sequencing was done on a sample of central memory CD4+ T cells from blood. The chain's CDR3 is CASSGSGTSGRVAQYF. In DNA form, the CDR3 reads TGCGCCAGCAGCGGTTCCGGGACTAGCGGGAGAGTGGCGCAGTACTTC.